This is a list of T cell receptor beta chains from one sample in a study of cytomegalovirus exposure and HLA in healthy donors. Some clones are missing from TCRdb's copy, which holds only in-frame ones; the method was immunoSEQ multiplex PCR. Of 300,000 or so clones in the sample, 84% are singletons; the top ten hold 1.5% to 2.5%. The sample was PBMCs. The receptors derive from a woman in her forties in good health and CMV-seropositive. Both conserved end residues are part of each CDR3. Each record gives: D gene, J gene, V gene, clone size, CDR3 DNA, CDR3 protein. The D gene is left open where the match is weak. Only some rows state a clone size, as once, few, many or a class for expanded clones.

>-|TRBJ1-4|TRBV5-1|-
TGCGCCAGCAACGAAGGACAGACTAATGAAAAACTGTTTTTT
CASNEGQTNEKLFF
>TRBD2|TRBJ2-2|TRBV5-4|-
TGTGCCAGCAGCATAGCGGGAGTTACCACCGGGGAGCTGTTTTTT
CASSIAGVTTGELFF
>-|TRBJ1-4|TRBV5-1|-
TGCGCCAGCAGCCCGACAGCAACTAATGAAAAACTGTTTTTT
CASSPTATNEKLFF
>-|TRBJ2-3|TRBV5-1|few
TGCGCCAGCAGCCCCGGGATGACTTCAGATACGCAGTATTTT
CASSPGMTSDTQYF
>TRBD2|TRBJ2-2|TRBV7-9|-
TGTTCCAGCAGCCAGATAGCGGGAGAGGCCGGGGAGCTGTTTTTT
CSSSQIAGEAGELFF
>-|TRBJ2-1|TRBV4-3|-
TGCGCCAGCAGCCAAGGGGGGGGCAGCTCCTACAATGAGCAGTTCTTC
CASSQGGGSSYNEQFF
>TRBD2|TRBJ2-4|TRBV2|-
TGTGCCAGCAGTTCCGGGACTAGCGGGAAGATTCAGTACTTC
CASSSGTSGKIQYF
>TRBD2|TRBJ2-2|TRBV5-1|-
TGCGCCAGCAGCTCCTGGGTAGCGGGAGGAAGTACCGGGGAGCTGTTTTTT
CASSSWVAGGSTGELFF
>-|TRBJ1-5|TRBV27|-
TGTGCCAGCAGTTTACGTACTGCGATTCAGCCCCAGCATTTT
CASSLRTAIQPQHF
>TRBD2|TRBJ2-5|TRBV10-1|-
TGCGCCAGCAGTGATTTCAAGGCTAGCGGGAGGGCCGGGGAGACCCAGTACTTC
CASSDFKASGRAGETQYF
>-|TRBJ2-7|TRBV11-2|-
TGTGCCAGCAGCTTAGAAACAGGGGAGCAGTACTTC
CASSLETGEQYF
>-|TRBJ2-2|TRBV7-3|-
TGTGCCAGCAGCTTAAGGGTGGCTAGCCTGAACACCGGGGAGCTGTTTTTT
CASSLRVASLNTGELFF
>-|TRBJ2-7|TRBV7-9|-
TGTGCCAGCAGCCACGGGGCGGAGGGCTCCTACGAGCAGTACTTC
CASSHGAEGSYEQYF
>TRBD1|TRBJ2-1|TRBV6-1|-
TGTGCCAGCAGTGAAGTGGACAGGGATAAGCAGTTCTTC
CASSEVDRDKQFF
>-|TRBJ2-7|TRBV29-1|-
TGCAGCGTTGAAAAATCGAGTTCCTACGAGCAGTACTTC
CSVEKSSSYEQYF
>-|TRBJ2-4|TRBV28|-
TGTGCCAGCAGTTCCTCGGGATACAGTCAGTACTTC
CASSSSGYSQYF
>TRBD2|TRBJ2-7|TRBV7-3|-
TGTGCCAGCAGCCCTGGGACTACGGCGTTTGGCGAGCAGTACTTC
CASSPGTTAFGEQYF
>TRBD1|TRBJ2-7|TRBV7-9|once
TGTGCCAGCAGCCTACCCGGGACAGGGAGCCACGAGCAGTACTTC
CASSLPGTGSHEQYF
>-|TRBJ2-3|TRBV5-1|-
TGCGCCAGCAGCCCGCTTCTGGGCGGGCAGGTGGCAGATACGCAGTATTTT
CASSPLLGGQVADTQYF
>-|TRBJ2-2|TRBV7-2|-
TGTGCCAGCAGCTTATGGAGCGGGAACACCGGGGAGCTGTTTTTT
CASSLWSGNTGELFF
>TRBD1|TRBJ2-5|TRBV19|-
TGTGCCAGTAGCAGGGGAAGGGGACAGCAAGAGACCCAGTACTTC
CASSRGRGQQETQYF
>-|TRBJ1-2|TRBV30|once
TGTGCCTGGAGTCCGAATGGGGTGGGGAGAAACTATGGCTACACCTTC
CAWSPNGVGRNYGYTF
>TRBD2|TRBJ2-5|TRBV7-2|-
TGTGCCAGCAGCTTAGTGCTAGCGGGAGGTCGAGAGCAGTACTTC
CASSLVLAGGREQYF
>TRBD1|TRBJ2-7|TRBV7-8|-
TGTGCCAGCAGCTTAGCCCCAGGGGGCAGCTACGAGCAGTACTTC
CASSLAPGGSYEQYF
>-|TRBJ2-2|TRBV7-2|-
TGTGCCAGCAGCTTACCAAACACCGGGGAGCTGTTTTTT
CASSLPNTGELFF
>-|TRBJ2-3|TRBV5-4|-
TGTGCCAGCAGTCGAGCGGATACGCAGTATTTT
CASSRADTQYF
>TRBD1|TRBJ1-6|TRBV30|-
TGTGCCTGGAGTGTGCTCCTACAGGGGCCTAATTCACCCCCCCACTTT
CAWSVLLQGPNSPPHF
>-|TRBJ2-7|TRBV19|-
TGTGCCAGTAGTATAAGGTCGGACAGTCCCGAGCAGTACTTC
CASSIRSDSPEQYF
>-|TRBJ2-3|TRBV10-3|-
TGTGCCATCAGTGGTTTGGGGGCCGGCACAGATACGCAGTATTTT
CAISGLGAGTDTQYF
>-|TRBJ1-5|TRBV4-3|-
TGCGCCAGCAGCCAAGAGGCAGGGCATAGCAATCAGCCCCAGCATTTT
CASSQEAGHSNQPQHF
>TRBD1|TRBJ2-7|TRBV19|-
TGTGCCACCGGACAGGCCTACGAGCAGTACTTC
CATGQAYEQYF
>TRBD2|TRBJ2-7|TRBV28|-
TGTGCCAGCAGCGACCCGCGGGGAGGGACGGTCCACGAGCAGTACTTC
CASSDPRGGTVHEQYF
>-|TRBJ1-1|TRBV29-1|-
TGCAGCGTTGGCCGCCCTAGGGGTTTGGGCACTGAAGCTTTCTTT
CSVGRPRGLGTEAFF
>TRBD2|TRBJ2-1|TRBV19|-
TGTGCCAGTAGTGTGACTAGCGGCTACAATGAGCAGTTCTTC
CASSVTSGYNEQFF
>-|TRBJ2-1|TRBV29-1|-
TGCAGCGTTGATGTACTCAACAGGGCTTGGACCTACAATGAGCAGTTCTTC
CSVDVLNRAWTYNEQFF
>TRBD1|TRBJ1-1|TRBV6-5|-
TGTGCCAGCAGTTTACCAGGGACAGGGGGAGGGACTGAAGCTTTCTTT
CASSLPGTGGGTEAFF
>TRBD1|TRBJ2-7|TRBV7-9|-
TGTGCCAGCAGCCCGGGTCTGGGACAGGGTCCCCAGGAGCAGTACTTC
CASSPGLGQGPQEQYF
>TRBD1|TRBJ2-2|TRBV7-8|-
TGTGCCAGCAGCTTAGGGGACAGATTACTTAACACCGGGGAGCTGTTTTTT
CASSLGDRLLNTGELFF
>TRBD2|TRBJ2-7|TRBV27|-
TGTGCCAGCGCGTCAGAAGCGGGAGTTAGCGAGCAGTACTTC
CASASEAGVSEQYF
>-|TRBJ2-1|TRBV19|-
TGTGCCAGTAGTAAACTAGCAGACTCCTACAATGAGCAGTTCTTC
CASSKLADSYNEQFF
>-|TRBJ1-1|TRBV7-9|-
TGTGCCAGCAGCTTGATCAGGACTGAAGCTTTCTTT
CASSLIRTEAFF
>TRBD2|TRBJ2-7|TRBV13|-
TGTGCCAGCAGCCGATCGGGACTAGCGGGAGCCGAGCAGTACTTC
CASSRSGLAGAEQYF
>TRBD1|TRBJ2-4|TRBV28|-
TGTGCCAGCAGTTCACCGGGAGGACAGGGGAGCGTAAACATTCAGTACTTC
CASSSPGGQGSVNIQYF
>TRBD2|TRBJ2-3|TRBV30|few
TGTGCCTGGACATTAGCGGGAGGGACAGATACGCAGTATTTT
CAWTLAGGTDTQYF